This T cell receptor beta chain was sequenced for a study of post-analysis software for immune sequencing data. Built from TCR beta cDNA, the libraries had unique molecular identifiers in them. TCRdb reprocessed the PCR reads with MiXCR, giving one entry per CDR3 protein. Found here are around 710,000 distinct CDR3 sequences, more than 45% of them singletons; the top ten hold roughly 4.5%. Note on this clonotype: The antigen remains unidentified.

General study results and limits: The five TRBV segments detected at higher frequency in patients than in controls included TRBV5-6, TRBV5-1 and TRBV20-1.

Germline trimming cut 8 bases from V and 3 bases from J; bases unmatched to any gene: 14. The CDR3 has 18 residues. Germline CDR1 MDHEN, CDR2 SYDVKM. Sequenced material: blood. This clonotype originated in a girl aged 10 to 17 with multiple sclerosis. The J gene is TRBJ2-7, the V gene TRBV28; 15 nucleotides agree with TRBD2. The CDR3 region is CASPWGGLAGGISYEQYF. The CDR3 nucleotides are TGTGCCAGCCCCTGGGGGGGACTAGCGGGAGGTATTAGCTACGAGCAGTACTTC.